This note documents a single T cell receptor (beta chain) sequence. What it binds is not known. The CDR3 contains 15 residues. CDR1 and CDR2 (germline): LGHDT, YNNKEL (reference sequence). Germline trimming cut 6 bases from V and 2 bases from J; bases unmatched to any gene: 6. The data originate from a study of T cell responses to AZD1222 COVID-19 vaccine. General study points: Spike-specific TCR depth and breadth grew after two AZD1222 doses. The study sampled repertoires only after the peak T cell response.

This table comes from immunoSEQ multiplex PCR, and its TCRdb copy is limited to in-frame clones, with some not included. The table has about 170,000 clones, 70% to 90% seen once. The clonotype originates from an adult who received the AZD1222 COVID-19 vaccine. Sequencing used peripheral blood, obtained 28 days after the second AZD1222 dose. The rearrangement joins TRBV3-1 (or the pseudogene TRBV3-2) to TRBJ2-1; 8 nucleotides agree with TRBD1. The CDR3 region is CASSPDRGTYNEQFF. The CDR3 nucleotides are TGTGCCAGCAGTCCTGACAGGGGTACCTACAATGAGCAGTTCTTC.